This TCR beta chain was profiled in a study of control samples from healthy donors and cancer patients. This clone was found once. Trimming took 6 bases from V and 2 from J; bases not matched to a gene: 5. This CDR3 contains 14 residues. Germline V gene data show CDR1 as LNHDA and CDR2 as SQIVND (reference sequence). Sequencing used immunoSEQ multiplex PCR; TCRdb keeps in-frame clones, though not all of them. The sample includes 90,000 to 100,000 clones, roughly 83% of them seen just once. This receptor was taken from a woman aged 25 to 39 in good health. The chain joins TRBV19 to TRBJ2-7; 9 bases are shared with TRBD1. The sequenced material came from blood. The CDR3 DNA sequence: TGTGCCAGTAGCGGGACAGGGCCCCCCTACGAGCAGTACTTC. Translating gives CASSGTGPPYEQYF. Complete variable domain (other parts from reference TRBV19 and TRBJ2-7): DGGITQSPKYLFRKEGQNVTLSCEQNLNHDAMYWYRQDPGQGLRLIYYSQIVNDFQKGDIAEGYSVSREKKESFPLTVTSAQKNPTAFYLCASSGTGPPYEQYFGPGTRLTVT.